The TCR beta chain described here comes from a study of radiotherapy plus CTLA-4 blockade in lung cancer. The wider study: Objective responses occurred in roughly a sixth of patients; approximately 33% had disease control. General study results and limits: TCR clones from tumors expanded in blood after radiotherapy plus ipilimumab. The best predictor of response was reported to be early blood T cell clone dynamics, with interferon-beta.

Concerning this clone itself: The antigen remains unidentified.

Only in-frame clones appear in the TCRdb table, and some are missing; sequencing was by immunoSEQ multiplex PCR. The sample holds about 15,000 clones; around three quarters are singletons and the top ten take 45% to 55%. The V segment lost 5 bases and the J segment 2 bases; nucleotides outside the gene matches: 3. Germline V gene sequence: CDR1 GTSNPN, CDR2 SVGIG (reference sequence). The CDR3 runs to 15 residues. Enrolled patients, whose metastatic non-small-cell lung cancer was chemo-refractory, received focal radiation plus CTLA-4 blockade with ipilimumab. The source is a human donor with non-small cell lung cancer whose response to radiotherapy plus ipilimumab could not be evaluated. The chain joins TRBV30 to TRBJ2-6; the match to TRBD1 covers 10 bases. The sample consisted of peripheral blood, taken from a patient treated with radiotherapy plus ipilimumab. Here the CDR3 DNA reads TGTGCCTGGGTGACAGGGGGCGCTGGGGCCAACGTCCTGACTTTC. Protein product: CAWVTGGAGANVLTF.